This entry lists 13 T cell receptor beta chains sequenced from one sample in a study of T cell responses to AZD1222 COVID-19 vaccine. Measured with immunoSEQ multiplex PCR; TCRdb has only the in-frame clones, and not every one. The profile covers 95,000 to 110,000 clones, with over 75% appearing a single time and 7% to 10% taken by the ten largest. The source material was peripheral blood, sampled on day 0 of AZD1222 vaccination. These receptors came from an adult in good health.

This clone is a singleton in its sample. The chain links TRBV3-1 (or the pseudogene TRBV3-2) to TRBJ1-2; the D is unclear. The CDR3 is 11 residues long. Between the trimmed V and J ends, which lost 1 base and 9 bases, there was a span of 6 bases. Germline V gene lookup returns CDR1 LGHDT and CDR2 YNNKEL (reference sequence). The CDR3 DNA is TGTGCCAGCAGCCAAGGGATACGCTACACCTTC. Amino acid sequence: CASSQGIRYTF.

The genes are TRBV25-1 and TRBJ2-1; weak D call: TRBD2 (7 bases). The CDR3 is made up of 16 amino acids. Per germline, CDR1 MGHDK and CDR2 SYGVNS. Trimming removed 5 bases at V and 4 bases at J, with 18 bases between. This CDR3 is CASSLIGGGPYNEQFF. In DNA, the CDR3 is TGTGCCAGCAGTCTCATAGGGGGGGGCCCATACAATGAGCAGTTCTTC.

The chain has TRBV12-3 or TRBV12-4 and TRBJ1-6; no reliable D call. The CDR3 runs 13 residues. V was clipped by 4 bases and J by 3 bases, with 4 bases between them. The CDR3 region is CASSYIYNSPLHF. DNA of the CDR3: TGTGCCAGCAGTTATATCTATAATTCACCCCTCCACTTT.

This clone occurred once. Additional DNA sequences in this sample encode the identical CDR3. The chain employs TRBV27 and TRBJ2-7; 11 bases agree with TRBD1. Germline V CDR1 and CDR2: MNHEY, SMNVEV (reference sequence). The CDR3 is 14 amino acids. Trimming took 3 bases from V and 3 from J; bases not matched to a gene: 1. CDR3: CASSFGTGGYEQYF. CDR3 DNA: TGTGCCAGCAGTTTCGGGACAGGGGGCTACGAGCAGTACTTC.

This clone was found once. V gene TRBV28 combines with J gene TRBJ2-5; 11 nucleotides agree with TRBD2. CDR1 and CDR2 from the germline V gene are MDHEN and SYDVKM. The CDR3 contains 17 residues. V gave up 4 bases and J gave up 4 bases; unmatched junction bases: 11. For the CDR3, the DNA is TGTGCCAGCAGTTCCCTCACACTAGCGGGAGTAACAGAGACCCAGTACTTC. Encoded protein: CASSSLTLAGVTETQYF.

The CDR3 loop reads CASSPTRGTSEAFF. DNA for the CDR3: TGTGCCAGTAGTCCCACTCGGGGAACAAGTGAAGCTTTCTTT. The rearrangement uses TRBV19 and TRBJ1-1; D gene uncertain. The V gene's germline CDR1 is LNHDA and CDR2 SQIVND (reference sequence). The CDR3 is 14 residues long. Trimming removed 5 bases at V and 7 bases at J, with 17 bases between. Using reference TRBV19 and TRBJ1-1 for the parts outside the CDR3, the full variable domain is DGGITQSPKYLFRKEGQNVTLSCEQNLNHDAMYWYRQDPGQGLRLIYYSQIVNDFQKGDIAEGYSVSREKKESFPLTVTSAQKNPTAFYLCASSPTRGTSEAFFGQGTRLTVV.

V gene TRBV28 combines with J gene TRBJ2-7, with unresolved D. Trimming stripped 6 bases from V and 4 bases from J, with 16 bases between. The CDR3 extends over 14 amino acids. Germline V gene data show CDR1 as MDHEN and CDR2 as SYDVKM. The DNA for the CDR3 is TGTGCCAGCAGAATCCTGCAGAACGCTTACGAGCAGTACTTC. Protein sequence: CASRILQNAYEQYF.

The chain links TRBV5-1 to TRBJ1-6; a weak D match, TRBD1 (5 bases). The CDR3 has 16 amino acids. Germline V gene data show CDR1 as SGHRS and CDR2 as YFSETQ. V shed 0 bases and J shed 10 bases, with 17 bases lying between them. The CDR3 DNA follows: TGCGCCAGCAGCTTGGCCGGGGGACTGACTACATCACCCCTCCACTTT. Translation: CASSLAGGLTTSPLHF.

This rearrangement joins TRBV7-3 to TRBJ2-3; perhaps TRBD2 as D (5 bases). Trimming removed 2 bases from V and 4 bases from J, with 10 bases in between. Looked up from germline, CDR1 is SGHTA and CDR2 is FQGTGA. CDR3 length equals 14 residues. CDR3 residues: CASSLSGTADTQYF. The DNA for the CDR3 is TGTGCCAGCAGCTTATCGGGAACGGCAGATACGCAGTATTTT.

The genes are TRBV10-2 and TRBJ1-6; possible D gene TRBD1, 5 bases. The germline V gene encodes CDR1 WSHSY and CDR2 SAAADI. The CDR3 has 13 amino acids. The V end lost 7 bases, the J end lost 4 bases, and 8 bases lay between the germline ends. Here the CDR3 DNA reads TGCGCCAGCATCGGGGGATATAATTCACCCCTCCACTTT. Residues: CASIGGYNSPLHF.

The chain recombines TRBV28 with TRBJ1-1, with D possibly being TRBD1 (6 bases). The V and J ends lost 5 bases and 2 bases respectively, with 9 bases between them. Germline CDR1 and CDR2: MDHEN and SYDVKM. This CDR3 spans 13 amino acids. The DNA of the CDR3 is TGTGCCAGCAGTACAGGGATAAACACTGAAGCTTTCTTT. Translated, it gives CASSTGINTEAFF.

This clone was recorded once. J is TRBJ2-6 and V is TRBV5-1, with D uncertain. V was cut by 6 bases and J by 0 bases, with 7 bases left in between. Germline loops: CDR1 SGHRS, CDR2 YFSETQ. CDR3 length: 14 residues. CDR3: CASKSVSGANVLTF. In DNA form, the CDR3 reads TGCGCCAGCAAGTCGGTCTCTGGGGCCAACGTCCTGACTTTC. The variable domain in full, completed from reference TRBV5-1 and TRBJ2-6, reads KAGVTQTPRYLIKTRGQQVTLSCSPISGHRSVSWYQQTPGQGLQFLFEYFSETQRNKGNFPGRFSGRQFSNSRSEMNVSTLELGDSALYLCASKSVSGANVLTFGAGSRLTVL.

The chain joins TRBV7-2 to TRBJ2-4, with a tentative D call TRBD2 (5 bases). Germline V gene sequence: CDR1 SGHTA, CDR2 FQGNSA. The CDR3 extends over 16 amino acids. V lost 5 bases and J 5 bases, leaving 19 bases between the germline ends. The CDR3 loop reads CASSLRAASSENIQYF. CDR3 bases: TGTGCCAGCAGCCTGCGGGCGGCCTCGAGCGAAAACATTCAGTACTTC.